These 14 T cell receptor beta chains were all obtained from the same sample, sequenced in a study of shared clonotypes between healthy human individuals. The method was immunoSEQ multiplex PCR; TCRdb's version includes in-frame clones alone and lacks a portion of them. The sample lists 2,100,000 or so clones; approximately 95% were seen once. Specimen: naive CD4+ T cells sorted from blood. Subset given: CD45RA+ positively selected. These receptors came from a man between 18 and 29 years old in good health.

The chain couples TRBV11-2 to TRBJ1-2, with D uncertain. V was trimmed by 2 bases and J by 0 bases, leaving 10 bases between them. The CDR3 extends over 15 amino acids. Germline V gene data show CDR1 as SGHAT and CDR2 as FQNNGV. The CDR3 loop is CASSLTRTSNYGYTF. The CDR3 nucleotides are TGTGCCAGCAGCTTAACACGGACTTCTAACTATGGCTACACCTTC. Full variable domain (remainder filled in from reference TRBV11-2 and TRBJ1-2): EAGVAQSPRYKIIEKRQSVAFWCNPISGHATLYWYQQILGQGPKLLIQFQNNGVVDDSQLPKDRFSAERLKGVDSTLKIQPAKLEDSAVYLCASSLTRTSNYGYTFGSGTRLTVV.

This chain links TRBV6-1 with TRBJ2-7, with no clear D. CDR3 length equals 14 residues. V gave up 2 bases and J gave up 11 bases, with 19 bases separating them. Germline CDR1 MNHNS, CDR2 SASEGT. CDR3 DNA: TGTGCCAGCAGTGAATATCTCCCGCCTACGAGCAAGTACTTC. It translates to CASSEYLPPTSKYF.

About this clone: The sample carries other DNA sequences with the same CDR3. The chain employs TRBV18 and TRBJ2-3, with D possibly being TRBD1 (5 bases). V lost 3 bases, J lost 0 bases, and 10 bases lay in between. Germline-derived CDR1 and CDR2 are KGHSH and LQKENI. The CDR3 is 15 amino acids. CDR3 nucleotides: TGTGCCAGCTCACCTTCAGGGCCTAGCACAGATACGCAGTATTTT. This codes for CASSPSGPSTDTQYF. The whole variable domain, remainder taken from reference TRBV18 and TRBJ2-3, is NAGVMQNPRHLVRRRGQEARLRCSPMKGHSHVYWYRQLPEEGLKFMVYLQKENIIDESGMPKERFSAEFPKEGPSILRIQQVVRGDSAAYFCASSPSGPSTDTQYFGPGTRLTVL.

This chain links TRBV4-1 with TRBJ1-5; D gene uncertain. Germline CDR1 is MGHRA and CDR2 is YSYEKL. V was trimmed by 3 bases and J by 5 bases, leaving 8 bases between them. This CDR3 has 13 amino acids. Here the CDR3 DNA reads TGCGCCAGCAGCCAGGAGGGTGATCAGCCCCAGCATTTT. Translation gives CASSQEGDQPQHF.

This chain joins TRBV29-1 and TRBJ2-5; 9 bases are a match to TRBD1. Per germline, CDR1 SQVTM and CDR2 ANQGSEA. J gave up 1 base and V 6 bases, and 3 bases lay outside the gene matches. This CDR3 contains 13 residues. CDR3 loop: CSVRQGGQETQYF. The CDR3 DNA reads TGCAGCGTACGACAGGGGGGCCAAGAGACCCAGTACTTC.

This clone has a single count. This chain uses TRBV27 with TRBJ2-6; 11 positions agree with TRBD1. Germline V lookup: CDR1 MNHEY, CDR2 SMNVEV (reference sequence). V dropped 5 bases and J dropped 1; count of bases not matched to a gene: 4. The CDR3 loop spans 17 amino acids. In nucleotides, the CDR3 is TGTGCCAGCAGTCCGGGACAGGGGGTTTCTGGGGCCAACGTCCTGACTTTC. It is translated as CASSPGQGVSGANVLTF.

The V call is TRBV6-1, the J call TRBJ2-7; the match to TRBD2 covers 11 bases. Trimming at V came to 6 bases and at J to 1 base, leaving 5 bases not matched to a gene. CDR1 is MNHNS and CDR2 is SASEGT in the germline V gene. The CDR3 length is 15 residues. The CDR3 here is CASRDGLAGSYEQYF. CDR3 DNA sequence: TGTGCCAGCAGAGATGGACTAGCGGGTTCCTACGAGCAGTACTTC.

This chain links TRBV2 with TRBJ1-1; D remains unclear. Germline CDR1 SNHLY, CDR2 FYNNEI. Trimming took 7 bases from V and 5 from J, leaving 5 bases between them. The CDR3 covers 10 residues. The chain's CDR3 is CASMETEAFF. The CDR3 DNA reads as TGTGCCAGCATGGAGACTGAAGCTTTCTTT.

The chain employs TRBV28 and TRBJ2-5, with D perhaps TRBD1 or TRBD2 (6 bases each). Germline assignment: CDR1 MDHEN and CDR2 SYDVKM. Trimming removed 3 bases from V and 4 bases from J, with 12 bases in between. This CDR3 is built from 14 residues. In DNA form, the CDR3 reads TGTGCCAGCAGTTTTTACGGAGGGGGAGAGACCCAGTACTTC. It codes for CASSFYGGGETQYF.

V is TRBV6-6 and J is TRBJ1-5; D not resolved. The CDR3 sequence is 15 residues long. In germline, CDR1 is MNHNY, CDR2 SVGAGI (reference sequence). Trimming stripped 0 bases from V and 1 base from J, with 7 bases between. In DNA, the CDR3 is TGTGCCAGCAGTTACTCTACGGGAAGCAATCAGCCCCAGCATTTT. Its protein is CASSYSTGSNQPQHF.

V gene TRBV28 combines with J gene TRBJ1-5; the D gene is possibly TRBD1 (5 bases). The CDR3 sequence is 16 residues long. The V end lost 3 bases, the J end lost 7 bases, and 19 bases lay between the germline ends. The germline V gene has CDR1 MDHEN and CDR2 SYDVKM. The CDR3 protein is CASSFMPGTAGQPQHF. DNA for the CDR3: TGTGCCAGCAGTTTCATGCCCGGGACCGCGGGGCAGCCCCAGCATTTT.

Comments on this clone: The sample has other DNA sequences that encode this CDR3 too. The chain links TRBV5-1 to TRBJ2-3; possible D gene TRBD1, 6 bases. V lost 0 bases to trimming and J lost 0 bases, with 8 bases between them. CDR1 and CDR2 (germline): SGHRS, YFSETQ. This CDR3 has 15 amino acids. CDR3 sequence: CASSLGGPSTDTQYF. DNA of the CDR3: TGCGCCAGCAGCTTGGGGGGGCCTAGCACAGATACGCAGTATTTT.

This chain links TRBV7-8 with TRBJ2-7, with 12 bases aligning to TRBD2. Looked up from germline, CDR1 is SGHVS and CDR2 is FQNEAQ. J lost 0 bases, V lost 2 bases, and 11 bases had no gene match. The CDR3 consists of 19 residues. This CDR3 reads CASSLTSGRLAGASYEQYF. The CDR3 region has the DNA TGTGCCAGCAGCTTAACCAGCGGGCGACTAGCGGGGGCCTCCTACGAGCAGTACTTC.

A note on this clone: Other DNA sequences from this sample encode an identical CDR3 as well. The chain combines TRBV28 with TRBJ1-2; a possible D gene is TRBD1 (5 bases). Trimming left V 2 bases short and J 4 bases short, with 5 bases between. CDR3 length: 12 residues. CDR1 and CDR2 from the germline V gene are MDHEN and SYDVKM. CDR3: CASSLTGYGYTF. DNA of the CDR3: TGTGCCAGCAGTTTAACAGGCTATGGCTACACCTTC.